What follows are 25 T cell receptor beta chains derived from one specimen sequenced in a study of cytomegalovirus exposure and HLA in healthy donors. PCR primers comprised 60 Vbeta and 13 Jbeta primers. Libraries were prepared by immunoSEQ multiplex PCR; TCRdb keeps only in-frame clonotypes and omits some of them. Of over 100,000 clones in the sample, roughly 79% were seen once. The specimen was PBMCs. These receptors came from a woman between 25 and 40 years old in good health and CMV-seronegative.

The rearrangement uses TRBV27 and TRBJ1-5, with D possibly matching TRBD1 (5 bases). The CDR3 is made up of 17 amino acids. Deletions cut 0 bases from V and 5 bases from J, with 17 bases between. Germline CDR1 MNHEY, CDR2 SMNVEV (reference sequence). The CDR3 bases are TGTGCCAGCAGTTTATCAGTGTTTTCAGGGTTCGATCAGCCCCAGCATTTT. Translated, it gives CASSLSVFSGFDQPQHF.

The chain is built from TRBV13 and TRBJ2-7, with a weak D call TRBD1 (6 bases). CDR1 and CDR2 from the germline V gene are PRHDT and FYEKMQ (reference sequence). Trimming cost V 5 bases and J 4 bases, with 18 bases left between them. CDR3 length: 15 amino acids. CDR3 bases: TGTGCCAGCAGCCCGGCCACAGGGCCCGAATACGAGCAGTACTTC. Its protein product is CASSPATGPEYEQYF.

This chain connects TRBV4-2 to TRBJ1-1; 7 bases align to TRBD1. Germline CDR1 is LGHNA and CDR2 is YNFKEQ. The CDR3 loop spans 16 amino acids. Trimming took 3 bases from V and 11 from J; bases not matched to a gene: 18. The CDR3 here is CASSQRTQNSQGDAFF. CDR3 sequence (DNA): TGTGCCAGCAGCCAGCGAACGCAAAATTCTCAGGGGGATGCTTTCTTT.

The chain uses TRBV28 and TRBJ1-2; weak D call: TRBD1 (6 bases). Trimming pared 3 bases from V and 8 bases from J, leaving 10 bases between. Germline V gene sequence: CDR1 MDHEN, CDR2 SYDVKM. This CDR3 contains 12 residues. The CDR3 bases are TGTGCCAGCAGTTTCAGGGGCGGCGGCTACACCTTC. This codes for CASSFRGGGYTF.

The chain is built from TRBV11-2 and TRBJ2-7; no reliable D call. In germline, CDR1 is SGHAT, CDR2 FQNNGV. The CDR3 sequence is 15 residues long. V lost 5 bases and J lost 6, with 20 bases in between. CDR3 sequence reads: CASSPLGFGWSEQYF. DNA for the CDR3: TGTGCCAGCAGCCCACTCGGGTTTGGTTGGAGCGAGCAGTACTTC.

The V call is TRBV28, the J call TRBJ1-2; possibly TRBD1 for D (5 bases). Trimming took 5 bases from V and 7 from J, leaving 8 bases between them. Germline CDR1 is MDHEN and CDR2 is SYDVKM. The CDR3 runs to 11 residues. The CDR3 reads CASSRGAGYTF. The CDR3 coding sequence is TGTGCCAGCAGTCGCGGGGCTGGCTACACCTTC.

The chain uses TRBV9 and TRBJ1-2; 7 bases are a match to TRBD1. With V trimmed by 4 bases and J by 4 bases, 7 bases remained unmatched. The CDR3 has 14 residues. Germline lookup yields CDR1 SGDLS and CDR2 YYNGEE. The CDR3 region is CASSRSTGTYGYTF. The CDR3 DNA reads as TGTGCCAGCAGCAGATCGACAGGGACCTATGGCTACACCTTC.

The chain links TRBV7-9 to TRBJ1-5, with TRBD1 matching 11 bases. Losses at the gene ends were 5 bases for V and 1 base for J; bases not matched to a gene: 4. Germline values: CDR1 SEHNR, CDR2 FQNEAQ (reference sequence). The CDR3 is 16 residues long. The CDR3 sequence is CASSRTGGQSNQPQHF. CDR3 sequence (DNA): TGTGCCAGCAGCAGGACAGGGGGCCAAAGCAATCAGCCCCAGCATTTT.

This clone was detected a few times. Here the CDR3 DNA reads TGTGCCAGTAGTAATCAGTACGAGCAGTACTTC. Amino acids: CASSNQYEQYF. V is TRBV19 and J is TRBJ2-7; D ambiguous. The CDR3 is 11 residues long. Deletions cut 4 bases from V and 4 bases from J, with 5 bases between. Germline V gives CDR1 LNHDA, CDR2 SQIVND (reference sequence).

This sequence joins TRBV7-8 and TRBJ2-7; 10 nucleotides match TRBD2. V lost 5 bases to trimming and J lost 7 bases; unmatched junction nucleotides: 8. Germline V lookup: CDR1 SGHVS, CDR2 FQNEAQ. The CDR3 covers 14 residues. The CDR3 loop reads CASSQSGRDHEQYF. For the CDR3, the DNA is TGTGCCAGCAGCCAAAGCGGGAGGGACCATGAGCAGTACTTC.

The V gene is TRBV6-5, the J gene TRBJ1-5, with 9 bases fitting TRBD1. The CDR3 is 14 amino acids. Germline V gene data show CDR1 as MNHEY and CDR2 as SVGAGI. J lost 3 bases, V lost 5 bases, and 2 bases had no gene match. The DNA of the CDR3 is TGTGCCAGCAGTGGACAGGGGTTCAATCAGCCCCAGCATTTT. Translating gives CASSGQGFNQPQHF.

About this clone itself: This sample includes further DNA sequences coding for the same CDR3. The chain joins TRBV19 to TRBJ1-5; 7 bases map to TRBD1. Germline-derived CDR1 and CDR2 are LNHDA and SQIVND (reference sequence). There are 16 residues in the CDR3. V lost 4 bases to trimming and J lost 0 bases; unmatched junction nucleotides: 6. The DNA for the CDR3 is TGTGCCAGTAGTACAGACAGGGCCTATAGCAATCAGCCCCAGCATTTT. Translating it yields CASSTDRAYSNQPQHF.

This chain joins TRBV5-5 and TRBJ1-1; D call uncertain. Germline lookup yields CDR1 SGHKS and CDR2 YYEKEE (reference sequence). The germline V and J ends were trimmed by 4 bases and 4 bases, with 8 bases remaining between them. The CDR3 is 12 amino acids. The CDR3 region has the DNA TGTGCCAGCAGCCTAGGGAGCACTGAAGCTTTCTTT. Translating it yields CASSLGSTEAFF. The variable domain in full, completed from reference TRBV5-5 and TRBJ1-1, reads DAGVTQSPTHLIKTRGQQVTLRCSPISGHKSVSWYQQVLGQGPQFIFQYYEKEERGRGNFPDRFSARQFPNYSSELNVNALLLGDSALYLCASSLGSTEAFFGQGTRLTVV.

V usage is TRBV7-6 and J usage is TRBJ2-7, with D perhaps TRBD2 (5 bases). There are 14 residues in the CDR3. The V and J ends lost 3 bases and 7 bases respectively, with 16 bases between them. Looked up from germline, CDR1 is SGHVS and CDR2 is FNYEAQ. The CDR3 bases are TGTGCCAGCAGCTTGGATCCCACATCGGGAGAGCAGTACTTC. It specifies CASSLDPTSGEQYF. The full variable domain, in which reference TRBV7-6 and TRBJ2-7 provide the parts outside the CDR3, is GAGVSQSPRYKVTKRGQDVALRCDPISGHVSLYWYRQALGQGPEFLTYFNYEAQQDKSGLPNDRFSAERPEGSISTLTIQRTEQRDSAMYRCASSLDPTSGEQYFGPGTRLTVT.

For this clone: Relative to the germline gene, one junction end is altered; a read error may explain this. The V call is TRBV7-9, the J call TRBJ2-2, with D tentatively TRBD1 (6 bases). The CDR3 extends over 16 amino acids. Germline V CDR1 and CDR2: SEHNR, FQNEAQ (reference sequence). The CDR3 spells CSSSIRPPGDAGELFF. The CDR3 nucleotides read TGTTCCAGCAGCATACGTCCCCCAGGGGACGCCGGGGAGCTGTTTTTT.

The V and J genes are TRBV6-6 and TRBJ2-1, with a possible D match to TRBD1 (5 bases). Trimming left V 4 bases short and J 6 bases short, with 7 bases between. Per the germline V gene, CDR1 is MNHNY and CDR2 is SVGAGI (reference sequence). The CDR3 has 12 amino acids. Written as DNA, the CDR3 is TGTGCCAGCAGTTCACAGGCCAATGAGCAGTTCTTC. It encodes CASSSQANEQFF.

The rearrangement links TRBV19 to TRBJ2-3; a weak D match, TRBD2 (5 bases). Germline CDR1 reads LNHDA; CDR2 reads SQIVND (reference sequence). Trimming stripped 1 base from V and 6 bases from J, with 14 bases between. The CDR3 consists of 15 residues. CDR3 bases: TGTGCCAGTAGTATAGGAGGGCGCGGTAGTGATACGCAGTATTTT. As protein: CASSIGGRGSDTQYF.

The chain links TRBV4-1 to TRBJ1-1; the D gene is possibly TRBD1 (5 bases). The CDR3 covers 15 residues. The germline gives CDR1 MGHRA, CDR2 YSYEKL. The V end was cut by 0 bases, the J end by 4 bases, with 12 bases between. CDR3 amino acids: CASSQDRQGGTEAFF. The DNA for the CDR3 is TGCGCCAGCAGCCAAGATCGGCAGGGAGGCACTGAAGCTTTCTTT.

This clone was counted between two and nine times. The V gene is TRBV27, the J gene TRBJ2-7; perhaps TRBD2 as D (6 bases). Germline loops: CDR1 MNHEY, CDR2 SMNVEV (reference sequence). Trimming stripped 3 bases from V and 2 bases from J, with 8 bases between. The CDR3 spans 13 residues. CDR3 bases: TGTGCCAGCAGTTTGAGGGAGGCCTACGAGCAGTACTTC. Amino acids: CASSLREAYEQYF.

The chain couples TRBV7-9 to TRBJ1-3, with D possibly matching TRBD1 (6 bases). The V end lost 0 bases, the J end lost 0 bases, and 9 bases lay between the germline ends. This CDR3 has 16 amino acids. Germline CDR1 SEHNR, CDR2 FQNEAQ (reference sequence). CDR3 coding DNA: TGTGCCAGCAGCTTAGCGACAGGCGACTCTGGAAACACCATATATTTT. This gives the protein CASSLATGDSGNTIYF.

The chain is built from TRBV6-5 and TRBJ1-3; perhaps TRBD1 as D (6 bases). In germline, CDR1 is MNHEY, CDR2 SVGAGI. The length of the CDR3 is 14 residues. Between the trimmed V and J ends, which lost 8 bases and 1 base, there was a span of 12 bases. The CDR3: CASGDKGSGNTIYF. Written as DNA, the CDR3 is TGTGCCAGCGGGGACAAAGGGTCTGGAAACACCATATATTTT.

The CDR3 nucleotides read TGTGCCAGCAGCCAAGTCCCGGGACAGATTAATGAAAAACTGTTTTTT. Translating it yields CASSQVPGQINEKLFF. J is TRBJ1-4 and V is TRBV4-2, with TRBD1 matching over 7 bases. The CDR3 runs 16 residues. The germline V gene has CDR1 LGHNA and CDR2 YNFKEQ. V trimming: 1 base; J trimming: 4 bases; junction bases outside the gene matches: 6.

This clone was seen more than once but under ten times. In nucleotides, the CDR3 is TGTGCCAGCTCTAAGGGAGGCCTCAGGGATACGCAGTATTTT. Amino acids: CASSKGGLRDTQYF. The chain uses TRBV5-4 and TRBJ2-3; D is perhaps TRBD2 (6 bases). V lost 7 bases to trimming and J lost 6 bases, with 18 bases between them. Germline V CDR1 and CDR2: SGHNT, YYREEE (reference sequence). This CDR3 is 14 amino acids long.

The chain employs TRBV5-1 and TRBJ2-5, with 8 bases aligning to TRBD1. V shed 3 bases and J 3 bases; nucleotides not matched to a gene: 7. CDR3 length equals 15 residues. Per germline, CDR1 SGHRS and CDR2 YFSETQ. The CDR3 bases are TGCGCCAGCAGCTGGGGAGAGACAGGGGAAGAGACCCAGTACTTC. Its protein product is CASSWGETGEETQYF.

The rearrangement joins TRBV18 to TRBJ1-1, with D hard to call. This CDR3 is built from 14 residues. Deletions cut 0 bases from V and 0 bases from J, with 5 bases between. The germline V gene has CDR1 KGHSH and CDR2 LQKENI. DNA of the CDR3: TGTGCCAGCTCACCACCGTCGGTGAACACTGAAGCTTTCTTT. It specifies CASSPPSVNTEAFF.